A selection of T cell receptor beta chains follows, all from one sample in a study of T cell responses to AZD1222 COVID-19 vaccine. Sequencing used immunoSEQ multiplex PCR; TCRdb keeps in-frame clones, though not all of them. This sample has around 260,000 clones; roughly 93% occur once, and the top ten carry 0.5% to 0.7%. This specimen consisted of peripheral blood, obtained on day 0 of AZD1222 vaccination. The origin of the receptors is an adult in good health. Both conserved end residues are part of each CDR3. The order of the fields is clone size, J gene, V gene, D gene, CDR3 protein, CDR3 DNA. D genes are given only for firm matches. Not every row has a clone size; where given, it reads once, few, many or a size class.

size: once
J: TRBJ1-3
V: TRBV2
D: NA
CDR3: CASRPRGGIAAGNTIYF
DNA: TGTGCCAGCAGGCCCCGGGGGGGGATTGCCGCTGGAAACACCATATATTTT

size: NA
J: TRBJ2-7
V: TRBV2
D: NA
CDR3: CASITLISSYEQYF
DNA: TGTGCCAGCATCACCCTCATAAGCTCCTACGAGCAGTACTTC

size: NA
J: TRBJ2-1
V: TRBV5-1
D: TRBD2
CDR3: CASSWGGSSYNEQFF
DNA: TGCGCCAGCAGCTGGGGCGGGAGCTCCTACAATGAGCAGTTCTTC

size: NA
J: TRBJ2-7
V: TRBV7-2
D: NA
CDR3: CASSGQISYEQYF
DNA: TGTGCCAGCAGCGGACAGATCTCCTACGAGCAGTACTTC

size: NA
J: TRBJ2-3
V: TRBV3-1/TRBV3-2
D: TRBD2
CDR3: CASSHKRGADTQYF
DNA: TGTGCCAGCAGCCACAAGCGGGGAGCAGATACGCAGTATTTT

size: NA
J: TRBJ1-5
V: TRBV18
D: NA
CDR3: CASSPVGLGNQPQHF
DNA: TGTGCCAGCTCACCGGTGGGGCTCGGCAATCAGCCCCAGCATTTT

size: NA
J: TRBJ2-7
V: TRBV9
D: TRBD2
CDR3: CASSLGTSGSYEQYF
DNA: TGTGCCAGCAGCTTAGGGACTAGCGGGAGCTACGAGCAGTACTTC

size: NA
J: TRBJ2-5
V: TRBV3-1/TRBV3-2
D: TRBD2
CDR3: CASSPRRAGIQETQYF
DNA: TGTGCCAGCAGCCCCCGGCGAGCGGGAATTCAAGAGACCCAGTACTTC

size: NA
J: TRBJ2-7
V: TRBV12-2
D: NA
CDR3: CASRLVPRVAGECPIYEQYF
DNA: TGTGCAAGTCGCTTAGTCCCCAGGGTAGCGGGAGAGTGCCCTATTTACGAGCAGTACTTC

size: NA
J: TRBJ1-2
V: TRBV5-4
D: NA
CDR3: CASSLPGTYGYTF
DNA: TGTGCCAGCAGCTTACCCGGCACCTATGGCTACACCTTC

size: once
J: TRBJ2-7
V: TRBV5-4
D: TRBD1
CDR3: CASSLDRGHEQYF
DNA: TGTGCCAGCAGCCTAGACAGGGGCCACGAGCAGTACTTC

size: once
J: TRBJ2-6
V: TRBV5-4
D: NA
CDR3: CASSLGGMGSGANVLTF
DNA: TGTGCCAGCAGCTTGGGCGGTATGGGATCCGGGGCCAACGTCCTGACTTTC

size: once
J: TRBJ1-1
V: TRBV4-2
D: NA
CDR3: CASSQAQANTEAFF
DNA: TGTGCCAGCAGCCAAGCACAGGCTAACACTGAAGCTTTCTTT

size: NA
J: TRBJ1-5
V: TRBV15
D: NA
CDR3: CATSSYSNQPQHF
DNA: TGTGCCACCAGCAGTTATAGCAATCAGCCCCAGCATTTT

size: once
J: TRBJ1-1
V: TRBV6-5
D: TRBD1
CDR3: CASSSRTGGEAFF
DNA: TGTGCCAGCAGTTCCCGGACAGGGGGAGAAGCTTTCTTT

size: NA
J: TRBJ2-7
V: TRBV2
D: NA
CDR3: CASSDRTTPSYEQYF
DNA: TGTGCCAGCAGTGATAGGACTACACCATCCTACGAGCAGTACTTC

size: NA
J: TRBJ1-1
V: TRBV7-8
D: NA
CDR3: CASRLASNTEAFF
DNA: TGTGCCAGCAGGTTAGCTTCGAACACTGAAGCTTTCTTT

size: NA
J: TRBJ1-3
V: TRBV4-3
D: TRBD1
CDR3: CASSQATTGISGNTIYF
DNA: TGCGCCAGCAGCCAGGCGACGACAGGGATCTCTGGAAACACCATATATTTT

size: once
J: TRBJ2-7
V: TRBV6-6
D: TRBD2
CDR3: CASSFRLAASGEQYF
DNA: TGTGCCAGCAGTTTTAGACTAGCGGCTTCGGGGGAGCAGTACTTC

size: NA
J: TRBJ2-1
V: TRBV7-9
D: NA
CDR3: CASSPQGHFEQFF
DNA: TGTGCCAGCAGCCCCCAGGGACACTTCGAGCAGTTCTTC

size: NA
J: TRBJ1-2
V: TRBV7-6
D: TRBD1
CDR3: CASSLQGAHGYTF
DNA: TGTGCCAGCAGCTTGCAGGGGGCACATGGCTACACCTTC

size: NA
J: TRBJ1-5
V: TRBV27
D: TRBD1
CDR3: CASSLSTGNQPQHF
DNA: TGTGCCAGCAGTTTATCGACAGGGAATCAGCCCCAGCATTTT

size: NA
J: TRBJ2-7
V: TRBV21-1
D: NA
CDR3: CASRRDRGNYEQYF
DNA: TGTGCCAGCAGACGGGACAGGGGCAACTACGAGCAGTACTTC

size: NA
J: TRBJ2-3
V: TRBV9
D: NA
CDR3: CASSAGTSTDTQYF
DNA: TGTGCCAGCAGCGCCGGGACAAGCACAGATACGCAGTATTTT

size: once
J: TRBJ2-5
V: TRBV18
D: NA
CDR3: CASSDRTRETQYF
DNA: TGTGCCAGCTCAGACAGGACTCGAGAGACCCAGTACTTC

size: NA
J: TRBJ2-7
V: TRBV6-6
D: TRBD2
CDR3: CASSVRGSSGTEQYF
DNA: TGTGCCAGCAGCGTCAGGGGTTCTAGCGGGACGGAGCAGTACTTC

size: NA
J: TRBJ2-2
V: TRBV6-1
D: NA
CDR3: CASGTGGELFF
DNA: TGTGCCAGCGGGACTGGCGGGGAGCTGTTTTTT

size: once
J: TRBJ2-7
V: TRBV2
D: TRBD2
CDR3: CASRGTSGRYEQYF
DNA: TGTGCCAGCAGGGGGACTAGCGGGAGGTACGAGCAGTACTTC

size: once
J: TRBJ2-1
V: TRBV7-2
D: NA
CDR3: CASSLRATEEQFF
DNA: TGTGCCAGCAGCTTAAGGGCTACGGAGGAGCAGTTCTTC

size: NA
J: TRBJ1-2
V: TRBV6-5
D: TRBD1
CDR3: CASSPQGDYGYTF
DNA: TGTGCCAGCAGCCCACAGGGGGACTATGGCTACACCTTC

size: NA
J: TRBJ1-4
V: TRBV28
D: NA
CDR3: CASSLPRGTGEKLFF
DNA: TGTGCCAGCAGTTTACCCCGGGGCACGGGTGAAAAACTGTTTTTT

size: NA
J: TRBJ1-6
V: TRBV7-6
D: NA
CDR3: CASSLQGLPPLHF
DNA: TGTGCCAGCAGCTTACAGGGGTTGCCACCCCTCCACTTT

size: NA
J: TRBJ2-1
V: TRBV4-1
D: NA
CDR3: CASSPQWGDLQFF
DNA: TGCGCCAGCAGCCCCCAATGGGGCGATTTGCAGTTCTTC

size: NA
J: TRBJ2-7
V: TRBV11-2
D: NA
CDR3: CASSLEPGLTGEQYF
DNA: TGTGCCAGCAGCTTAGAACCCGGGCTAACGGGGGAGCAGTACTTC

size: NA
J: TRBJ1-6
V: TRBV28
D: NA
CDR3: CASRQPGLYSPLHF
DNA: TGTGCCAGCAGACAACCAGGGTTGTATTCACCCCTCCACTTT

size: few
J: TRBJ1-2
V: TRBV30
D: TRBD1
CDR3: CAWSWTGGGYTF
DNA: TGTGCCTGGAGCTGGACAGGGGGGGGCTACACCTTC

size: NA
J: TRBJ1-5
V: TRBV5-1
D: TRBD1
CDR3: CASSLGTGPGQPQHF
DNA: TGCGCCAGCAGCTTGGGGACAGGACCGGGTCAGCCCCAGCATTTT

size: NA
J: TRBJ2-3
V: TRBV4-3
D: NA
CDR3: CASSQGEGTSTDTQYF
DNA: TGCGCCAGCAGCCAAGGCGAGGGGACTAGCACAGATACGCAGTATTTT

size: NA
J: TRBJ1-1
V: TRBV28
D: TRBD1
CDR3: CASTPAGTGDKNTEAFF
DNA: TGTGCCAGCACTCCCGCGGGGACAGGGGATAAGAACACTGAAGCTTTCTTT

size: NA
J: TRBJ2-7
V: TRBV6-5
D: NA
CDR3: CASSYFAGRNEQYF
DNA: TGTGCCAGCAGTTACTTCGCAGGGCGAAACGAGCAGTACTTC

size: NA
J: TRBJ1-6
V: TRBV7-8
D: NA
CDR3: CASSQRQNSPLHF
DNA: TGTGCCAGCAGCCAGCGACAGAATTCACCCCTCCACTTT

size: NA
J: TRBJ1-6
V: TRBV2
D: NA
CDR3: CASTGRTASNSPLHF
DNA: TGTGCCAGCACCGGGAGGACAGCCTCTAATTCACCCCTCCACTTT

size: NA
J: TRBJ1-6
V: TRBV3-1/TRBV3-2
D: NA
CDR3: CASSQEGPRSPLHF
DNA: TGTGCCAGCAGCCAAGAGGGGCCAAGATCACCCCTCCACTTT

size: NA
J: TRBJ1-1
V: TRBV9
D: NA
CDR3: CASSVAGRSTEAFF
DNA: TGTGCCAGCAGCGTAGCGGGTAGGAGCACTGAAGCTTTCTTT

size: once
J: TRBJ1-6
V: TRBV2
D: NA
CDR3: CASTLGESLHF
DNA: TGTGCCAGCACCCTAGGGGAGTCACTCCACTTT

size: NA
J: TRBJ2-2
V: TRBV7-9
D: TRBD1
CDR3: CASSFAGGLTGELFF
DNA: TGTGCCAGCAGCTTTGCAGGGGGCCTCACCGGGGAGCTGTTTTTT

size: few
J: TRBJ1-4
V: TRBV4-3
D: NA
CDR3: CASSQDRSRADEKLFF
DNA: TGCGCCAGCAGCCAAGATCGATCAAGGGCTGATGAAAAACTGTTTTTT

size: NA
J: TRBJ1-1
V: TRBV29-1
D: NA
CDR3: CSARWGGAEAFF
DNA: TGCAGCGCGCGCTGGGGGGGCGCTGAAGCTTTCTTT

size: NA
J: TRBJ1-1
V: TRBV6-2/TRBV6-3
D: NA
CDR3: CASSYSGSGSAEAFF
DNA: TGTGCCAGCAGTTACTCTGGGAGCGGTTCGGCTGAAGCTTTCTTT

size: NA
J: TRBJ2-1
V: TRBV7-2
D: TRBD1
CDR3: CASSFWTGVFF
DNA: TGTGCCAGCAGCTTTTGGACAGGGGTGTTCTTC

size: NA
J: TRBJ1-2
V: TRBV7-3
D: NA
CDR3: CAAPRGHRWGYTF
DNA: TGTGCCGCGCCCCGGGGACATCGCTGGGGCTACACCTTC

size: NA
J: TRBJ2-7
V: TRBV4-1
D: TRBD1
CDR3: CASSTRTGVVYEQYF
DNA: TGCGCCAGCAGCACCCGGACAGGGGTTGTCTACGAGCAGTACTTC

size: NA
J: TRBJ2-7
V: TRBV5-1
D: NA
CDR3: CASSLAPPLFGDPLEQYF
DNA: TGCGCCAGCAGCTTGGCCCCACCCTTGTTCGGGGACCCTCTTGAGCAGTACTTC

size: NA
J: TRBJ2-1
V: TRBV6-1
D: TRBD1
CDR3: CASSAHRGFGNNEQFF
DNA: TGTGCCAGCAGTGCCCACAGGGGGTTTGGAAACAATGAGCAGTTCTTC

size: once
J: TRBJ1-5
V: TRBV7-3
D: NA
CDR3: CASSLSSDQPQHF
DNA: TGTGCCAGCAGCTTATCGAGCGATCAGCCCCAGCATTTT

size: NA
J: TRBJ1-5
V: TRBV5-1
D: NA
CDR3: CASSGGPEEPQHF
DNA: TGCGCCAGCAGCGGGGGGCCCGAAGAGCCCCAGCATTTT

size: NA
J: TRBJ1-1
V: TRBV7-2
D: NA
CDR3: CASSLAVRTEAFF
DNA: TGTGCCAGCAGCTTAGCCGTGAGGACTGAAGCTTTCTTT

size: NA
J: TRBJ1-5
V: TRBV28
D: TRBD1
CDR3: CASSTGTGLNQPQHF
DNA: TGTGCCAGCAGCACCGGGACAGGGCTCAATCAGCCCCAGCATTTT

size: once
J: TRBJ2-2
V: TRBV20-1
D: NA
CDR3: CSARTAGELFF
DNA: TGCAGTGCTAGGACAGCCGGGGAGCTGTTTTTT

size: NA
J: TRBJ2-7
V: TRBV28
D: NA
CDR3: CASSLEQTYEQYF
DNA: TGTGCCAGCAGTTTGGAACAGACCTACGAGCAGTACTTC